These 8 T cell receptor beta chains were sequenced from one sample in a study of tumor-infiltrating lymphocytes in primary liver carcinoma. Both RNA and DNA were isolated together from around 20-30 mg of bulk tissue that had not been sorted. The investigators made TCR beta cDNA from about 0.45 ug total RNA, using a constant-region primer. ARM-PCR was slightly modified, and three nested multiplex PCR rounds with it gave rise to the TCR beta libraries. The study ran its first two PCR rounds for roughly 10 cycles each, using TRBV1-TRBV30 forward primers and a C-beta reverse primer. TCRdb reanalysed the multiplex PCR reads using MiXCR and keeps one entry per CDR3 protein. The sample consists of about 59,000 distinct CDR3 sequences, less than 75% of them appearing once. The specimen was liver tumor tissue from sampling region 2. Subset denoted: tumor region T2, inferior pole. These receptors came from a man in his forties with primary liver carcinoma and hepatitis B virus infection.

This chain joins TRBV6-1 and TRBJ1-2, with 7 bases matching TRBD1. This CDR3 is built from 15 residues. Germline lookup yields CDR1 MNHNS and CDR2 SASEGT. With 5 bases clipped from V and 14 bases from J, the junction kept 20 bases outside the gene matches. CDR3 region: CASSPSTGSHLLETF. The CDR3, as DNA: TGTGCCAGCAGTCCCTCGACAGGGTCCCATCTCCTAGAGACCTTC.

The sample holds a few counts of this clonotype. A read error may explain this, as a much larger clone is one base away. The V call is TRBV12-3 or TRBV12-4, the J call TRBJ2-3; no clear D. The CDR3 spans 13 residues. The germline V and J ends were trimmed by 10 bases and 1 base, with 12 bases remaining between them. Here the CDR3 reads CANTRAGTDTQYF. As DNA, the CDR3 is TGTGCCAACACCCGAGCAGGCACAGATACGCAGTATTTT.

This sequence joins TRBV6-1 and TRBJ2-3; 10 bases are shared with TRBD2. With V trimmed by 6 bases and J by 5 bases, 8 bases remained unmatched. This CDR3 contains 15 residues. Germline values: CDR1 MNHNS, CDR2 SASEGT. The CDR3 spells CASRDPAGGGDTQYF. The CDR3 coding sequence is TGTGCCAGCAGAGATCCAGCGGGAGGGGGAGATACGCAGTATTTT.

Turning to this clonotype: This CDR3 fails to terminate in the conserved phenylalanine or tryptophan, so it likely reflects a read error. J is TRBJ2-7 and V is TRBV28; 8 bases match TRBD1. CDR3 length: 15 amino acids. V was pared by 5 bases and J by 5 bases, with 11 bases of the junction left unmatched. The germline CDR1 and CDR2 sequences are MDHEN and SYDVKM. The CDR3 sequence is CASSERGQGRNEQYL. The CDR3 DNA follows: TGTGCCAGCAGTGAACGAGGACAGGGTCGCAACGAGCAGTACTTG.

Concerning this clonotype itself: No conserved phenylalanine or tryptophan is present at the end of the CDR3, so a read error is the likely explanation. The gene calls are TRBV4-2 and TRBJ2-3; tentatively, D is TRBD2 (5 bases). Per the germline V gene, CDR1 is LGHNA and CDR2 is YNFKEQ. The V end was cut by 1 base, the J end by 3 bases, with 20 bases between. CDR3 size: 18 residues. CDR3 amino acids: CASSQVALLVGATDTQYL. The CDR3 DNA is TGTGCCAGCAGCCAAGTGGCCCTTCTAGTGGGAGCGACAGATACGCAGTATCTT.

Worth noting for this clonotype: At one boundary the junction diverges from the germline segment, which might be a read error. The V call is TRBV10-3, the J call TRBJ2-7; 9 bases are a match to TRBD1. Germline V gene data show CDR1 as ENHRY and CDR2 as SYGVKD. The CDR3 totals 15 residues. The CDR3 region has the DNA TGTGCCACCGCACCTAACAGGGGGCCGTCCCACGATCAGTACTTC. Encoded protein: CATAPNRGPSHDQYF.

Of note for this clonotype: Being one base from a much bigger clone, this may be a read error. The chain carries TRBV6-2 or TRBV6-3 and TRBJ1-5, with D perhaps matching TRBD1 (6 bases). The CDR3 is made up of 14 amino acids. Germline CDR1 reads MNHEY; CDR2 reads SVGEGT. CDR3 in amino acids: CASRPTGQNQSQHF. The DNA of the CDR3 is TGTGCCAGCAGGCCGACAGGCCAGAATCAGTCCCAGCATTTT.

Remarks on this clonotype: As the CDR3 is not closed by the conserved phenylalanine or tryptophan, this likely results from a read error. This chain links TRBV12-3 or TRBV12-4 with TRBJ1-5; unclear D gene. The CDR3 runs 15 residues. The CDR3 spells CDSSFGQGSNQPQHL. The CDR3 DNA is TGTGACAGTAGTTTTGGGCAAGGAAGCAATCAGCCCCAGCATTTG.